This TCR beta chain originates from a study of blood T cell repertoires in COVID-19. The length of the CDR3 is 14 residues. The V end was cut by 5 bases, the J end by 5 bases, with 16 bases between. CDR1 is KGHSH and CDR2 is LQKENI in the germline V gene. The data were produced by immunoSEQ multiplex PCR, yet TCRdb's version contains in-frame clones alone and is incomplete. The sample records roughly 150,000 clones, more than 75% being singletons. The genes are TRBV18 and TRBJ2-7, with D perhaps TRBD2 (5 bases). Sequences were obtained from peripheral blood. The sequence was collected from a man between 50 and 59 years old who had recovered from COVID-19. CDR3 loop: CASSKGGYGHEQYF. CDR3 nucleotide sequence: TGTGCCAGCTCAAAGGGCGGGTACGGTCACGAGCAGTACTTC. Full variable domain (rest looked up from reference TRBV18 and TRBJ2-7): NAGVMQNPRHLVRRRGQEARLRCSPMKGHSHVYWYRQLPEEGLKFMVYLQKENIIDESGMPKERFSAEFPKEGPSILRIQQVVRGDSAAYFCASSKGGYGHEQYFGPGTRLTVT.